This T cell receptor (beta chain) was sequenced for a study of early stage breast cancer tumors. Findings and limits, study-wide: Chain pairing and CD4, CD8 or FOXP3 expression were not captured.

Libraries were prepared by immunoSEQ multiplex PCR; TCRdb keeps only in-frame clonotypes and omits some of them. The table includes more than 15,000 clones, 80% to 90% detected once. CDR3 length: 13 residues. Germline CDR1 reads SGHTA; CDR2 reads FQGNSA. Trimming cost V 5 bases and J 4 bases; bases outside gene matches: 4. In its sample, this clone was seen a few times. Its antigen remains unidentified. This clonotype was sampled from a person between 65 and 79 years old with breast cancer. The chain uses TRBV7-2 and TRBJ2-7; 8 bases are a match to TRBD1. Sequencing input: blood. The CDR3 DNA follows: TGTGCCAGCAGCAGACGGACAGGGTACGAGCAGTACTTC. Amino acid sequence: CASSRRTGYEQYF. Drawing the rest from reference TRBV7-2 and TRBJ2-7, the complete variable domain is GAGVSQSPSNKVTEKGKDVELRCDPISGHTALYWYRQSLGQGLEFLIYFQGNSAPDKSGLPSDRFSAERTGGSVSTLTIQRTQQEDSAVYLCASSRRTGYEQYFGPGTRLTVT.